A selection of T cell receptor beta chains follows, all from one sample in a study of OX40 agonist ivuxolimab in advanced cancers. Sequencing used immunoSEQ multiplex PCR; TCRdb keeps in-frame clones, though not all of them. The sample includes 55,000 to 80,000 clones, roughly 90% seen only once; the top ten take about 0.58%. The sample consisted of CD4+ or CD8+ T cells sorted from blood, taken in a trial of the OX40 agonist ivuxolimab. Receptors were obtained from an adult with an advanced solid tumor such as melanoma, head and neck, liver or kidney cancer. The CDR3 runs from the conserved cysteine through the conserved F or W. A D gene is named only where the DNA matches it firmly. For some rows the clone size is stated as once, few or many, or as a class when expanded; others skip it.

D | J | size | V | CDR3 | DNA
NA | TRBJ1-6 | NA | TRBV6-5 | CASRGFNSPLHF | TGTGCCAGCAGGGGCTTCAATTCACCCCTCCACTTT
NA | TRBJ2-3 | NA | TRBV11-3 | CASAGATRRQYF | TGTGCCAGCGCGGGGGCGACAAGACGGCAGTATTTT
NA | TRBJ2-1 | NA | TRBV5-4 | CASSLRASWDNEQFF | TGTGCCAGCAGCTTGAGGGCTAGCTGGGACAATGAGCAGTTCTTC
TRBD2 | TRBJ2-2 | NA | TRBV10-3 | CAISELGTRNTGELFF | TGTGCCATCAGTGAGTTAGGGACTAGGAACACCGGGGAGCTGTTTTTT
NA | TRBJ1-2 | NA | TRBV28 | CASSFGPGGGYGYTF | TGTGCCAGCAGTTTCGGTCCGGGGGGCGGCTATGGCTACACCTTC
NA | TRBJ2-5 | NA | TRBV30 | CAWSRQAMYF | TGTGCCTGGAGCAGACAGGCGATGTACTTC
TRBD2 | TRBJ2-5 | NA | TRBV6-5 | CASSSPGLQETQYF | TGTGCCAGCAGTTCTCCGGGACTACAAGAGACCCAGTACTTC
NA | TRBJ2-7 | once | TRBV7-9 | CASSLEGRWDEQYF | TGTGCCAGCAGCTTAGAGGGCAGGTGGGACGAGCAGTACTTC
NA | TRBJ2-1 | NA | TRBV27 | CASSPLLGARHEQFF | TGTGCCAGCAGTCCCCTCTTGGGGGCGAGGCATGAGCAGTTCTTC
TRBD2 | TRBJ2-1 | NA | TRBV7-6 | CASSLVSLAGYDEQFF | TGTGCCAGCAGCTTAGTCAGCCTAGCGGGATATGATGAGCAGTTCTTC
TRBD1 | TRBJ1-5 | NA | TRBV6-1 | CASSGRGRPQHF | TGTGCCAGCAGTGGCAGGGGGCGGCCCCAGCATTTT
NA | TRBJ2-5 | NA | TRBV7-9 | CASSRAGTAETQYF | TGTGCCAGCAGCCGCGCCGGGACTGCAGAGACCCAGTACTTC
TRBD1 | TRBJ2-2 | NA | TRBV27 | CASGDRVDTGELFF | TGTGCCAGCGGGGACAGGGTTGACACCGGGGAGCTGTTTTTT
NA | TRBJ2-6 | NA | TRBV9 | CASSVFGANAGANVLTF | TGTGCCAGCAGCGTTTTCGGGGCAAACGCTGGGGCCAACGTCCTGACTTTC
NA | TRBJ2-7 | NA | TRBV15 | CATSRDVRFEQYF | TGTGCCACCAGCAGAGATGTGCGTTTCGAGCAGTACTTC
NA | TRBJ1-3 | once | TRBV27 | CASSKSSSAGTGNTIYF | TGTGCCAGCTCCAAATCTTCCTCAGCTGGCACTGGAAACACCATATATTTT
TRBD2 | TRBJ2-7 | NA | TRBV6-5 | CASSVAGNSYEQYF | TGTGCCAGCAGTGTAGCGGGCAACTCCTACGAGCAGTACTTC
NA | TRBJ2-3 | NA | TRBV2 | CASRDSLLTDTQYF | TGTGCCAGCAGGGACAGCCTACTGACAGATACGCAGTATTTT
NA | TRBJ2-1 | NA | TRBV4-2 | CASSQANNEQFF | TGTGCCAGCAGCCAGGCCAACAATGAGCAGTTCTTC
TRBD1 | TRBJ1-2 | NA | TRBV30 | CAWSVDRDRVRGGYTF | TGTGCCTGGAGTGTCGACCGGGACAGGGTTCGCGGTGGCTACACCTTC
NA | TRBJ2-3 | NA | TRBV7-3 | CASSSQGNADTQYF | TGTGCCAGCAGCTCACAGGGCAACGCAGATACGCAGTATTTT
TRBD1 | TRBJ1-5 | NA | TRBV6-1 | CAISDSDRGEGQPQHF | TGTGCCATCAGTGATTCGGACAGGGGAGAGGGGCAGCCCCAGCATTTT
TRBD1 | TRBJ2-7 | NA | TRBV6-1 | CASSLGTDEQYF | TGTGCCAGCAGTTTGGGGACAGACGAGCAGTACTTC
TRBD2 | TRBJ2-1 | NA | TRBV10-3 | CAISGLAGAYEQFF | TGTGCCATCAGTGGTCTAGCGGGAGCCTATGAGCAGTTCTTC
NA | TRBJ2-7 | NA | TRBV11-2 | CASSFGDYQYF | TGTGCCAGCAGCTTCGGCGACTATCAGTACTTC
TRBD1 | TRBJ2-7 | NA | TRBV7-8 | CASSPGQGPYEQYF | TGTGCCAGCTCCCCGGGACAGGGGCCCTACGAGCAGTACTTC
NA | TRBJ2-7 | few | TRBV9 | CASSVGTVSYEQYF | TGTGCCAGCAGCGTTGGGACGGTTTCCTACGAGCAGTACTTC
NA | TRBJ1-1 | once | TRBV7-9 | CASSVFLANTEAFF | TGTGCCAGCAGCGTCTTCCTAGCGAACACTGAAGCTTTCTTT
TRBD1 | TRBJ1-1 | NA | TRBV5-4 | CASSLAAGGNTEAFF | TGTGCCAGCAGCTTGGCTGCAGGGGGGAACACTGAAGCTTTCTTT
TRBD1 | TRBJ2-3 | NA | TRBV5-1 | CASSRTGPDTQYF | TGCGCCAGCAGCAGGACAGGGCCAGATACGCAGTATTTT
NA | TRBJ1-3 | NA | TRBV2 | CASSETGRVSGNTIYF | TGTGCCAGCAGTGAAACGGGCAGGGTCTCTGGAAACACCATATATTTT
TRBD1 | TRBJ2-5 | NA | TRBV9 | CASSVAGQLQETQYF | TGTGCCAGCAGCGTAGCGGGACAGCTACAAGAGACCCAGTACTTC
NA | TRBJ1-5 | few | TRBV21-1 | CASSSPGGLDQAQHF | TGTGCCAGCAGCAGCCCCGGCGGACTTGATCAGGCCCAGCATTTT
NA | TRBJ2-5 | NA | TRBV9 | CASSVAPDQETQYF | TGTGCCAGCAGCGTAGCGCCAGACCAAGAGACCCAGTACTTC
TRBD1 | TRBJ2-7 | NA | TRBV5-8 | CASSFMGTGTYEQYF | TGTGCCAGCAGCTTTATGGGGACAGGGACCTACGAGCAGTACTTC
TRBD2 | TRBJ2-7 | NA | TRBV5-1 | CASSSRGRPYEQYF | TGCGCCAGCAGCTCTCGCGGGAGACCTTACGAGCAGTACTTC
TRBD1 | TRBJ1-4 | NA | TRBV6-5 | CASSSRDRGLEKLFF | TGTGCCAGCAGTTCCCGGGACAGGGGGTTGGAAAAACTGTTTTTT
NA | TRBJ2-1 | NA | TRBV7-6 | CASSSEPYKGEQFF | TGTGCCAGCAGCAGCGAGCCCTACAAAGGGGAGCAGTTCTTC
NA | TRBJ1-1 | NA | TRBV5-4 | CASSLGMSNTEAFF | TGTGCCAGCAGCTTGGGTATGAGTAACACTGAAGCTTTCTTT
NA | TRBJ2-7 | NA | TRBV10-3 | CAISGDTLKYF | TGTGCCATCAGTGGGGACACCCTAAAGTACTTC
NA | TRBJ2-3 | NA | TRBV19 | CASRGQGTDTQYF | TGTGCCAGTAGGGGCCAGGGCACAGATACGCAGTATTTT
NA | TRBJ2-7 | once | TRBV6-1 | CASSEATTRGEQYF | TGTGCCAGCAGTGAAGCGACCACTAGGGGCGAGCAGTACTTC
NA | TRBJ1-6 | NA | TRBV7-3 | CASSLNLYNSPLHF | TGTGCCAGCAGCTTAAACTTGTACAATTCACCCCTCCACTTT
TRBD1 | TRBJ1-5 | NA | TRBV19 | CASSSRDRVNQPQHF | TGTGCCAGTAGTTCCCGGGACAGGGTCAATCAGCCCCAGCATTTT
TRBD1 | TRBJ2-7 | NA | TRBV4-1 | CASSPGQGVYEQYF | TGCGCCAGCAGCCCAGGACAGGGGGTGTACGAGCAGTACTTC
TRBD2 | TRBJ2-7 | NA | TRBV19 | CASSITRDYSYEQYF | TGTGCCAGTAGTATAACAAGGGACTACTCCTACGAGCAGTACTTC
NA | TRBJ2-3 | NA | TRBV6-6 | CASTGPTEGTDTQYF | TGTGCCAGCACGGGACCAACGGAAGGCACAGATACGCAGTATTTT
TRBD1 | TRBJ1-5 | once | TRBV10-1 | CASSETGDQPQHF | TGCGCCAGCAGTGAGACAGGGGATCAGCCCCAGCATTTT
TRBD2 | TRBJ2-3 | NA | TRBV4-1 | CASSPERGTSTDTQYF | TGCGCCAGCAGCCCCGAGCGGGGTACTAGCACAGATACGCAGTATTTT
NA | TRBJ1-5 | NA | TRBV7-8 | CASSLSGVGNQPQHF | TGTGCCAGCAGCTTATCAGGGGTCGGCAATCAGCCCCAGCATTTT
NA | TRBJ1-2 | NA | TRBV5-6 | CASSLRTDGYTF | TGTGCCAGCAGCCTAAGGACAGATGGCTACACCTTC
TRBD2 | TRBJ2-1 | NA | TRBV10-1 | CASSESGLAGKIYNEQFF | TGCGCCAGCAGTGAGTCGGGACTAGCGGGGAAGATTTACAATGAGCAGTTCTTC
NA | TRBJ1-1 | NA | TRBV19 | CASNRAGEAFF | TGTGCCAGTAACCGAGCAGGGGAAGCTTTCTTT